Below are 24 T cell receptor beta chains sequenced from a single sample in a study of blood T cell repertoires in COVID-19 (dated by TCRdb to the early 2020s). Library preparation employed the immunoSEQ multiplex PCR assay. Sourced from immuneACCESS, this table was stored by TCRdb with only in-frame sequences that have V and J called. A share of the clones is absent; for the studies checked, an unresolved V gene accounts for under half, and the remainder has no known explanation. This sample is represented by roughly 220,000 clones; roughly 85% of them were singletons. The ten largest clonotypes hold 2.2% of the sample. The sequenced sample was peripheral blood. These receptor sequences come from a man aged 25-40 years who had recovered from COVID-19.

This chain connects TRBV16 to TRBJ1-1; weak D call: TRBD1 (5 bases). Germline CDR1 reads KGHSY; CDR2 reads FQNENV. CDR3 size: 12 residues. Trimming took off 0 bases at V and 6 bases at J, with 5 bases between the two ends. Here the CDR3 reads CASSQSTAEAFF. The CDR3 DNA reads as TGTGCCAGCAGCCAATCGACAGCTGAAGCTTTCTTT.

The chain is built from TRBV6-6 and TRBJ1-5; TRBD1 matches 7 bases. V dropped 5 bases and J dropped 0; count of bases not matched to a gene: 19. Germline values: CDR1 MNHNY, CDR2 SVGAGI (reference sequence). This CDR3 comprises 20 residues. The CDR3 DNA sequence: TGTGCCAGCAGTCTAAGTAGAATCAGACAGGGCCCCTATAGCAATCAGCCCCAGCATTTT. Amino acids: CASSLSRIRQGPYSNQPQHF.

The V and J genes are TRBV19 and TRBJ2-7, with D maybe TRBD2 (6 bases). With 1 base removed from V and 5 bases from J, the gap between germline ends came to 12 bases. Germline CDR1 and CDR2: LNHDA and SQIVND (reference sequence). The CDR3 runs to 14 residues. Here the CDR3 reads CASSIGRGIHEQYF. CDR3 DNA: TGTGCCAGTAGTATAGGTCGGGGGATCCACGAGCAGTACTTC.

Written as DNA, the CDR3 is TGTGCCAGCAGCCAAGAGGGGGCCTCGGGGCAGCCCCAGCATTTT. This gives the protein CASSQEGASGQPQHF. J is TRBJ1-5 and V is TRBV4-2; D perhaps matches TRBD1 (6 bases). Per germline, CDR1 LGHNA and CDR2 YNFKEQ. CDR3 length equals 15 residues. The germline V and J ends were trimmed by 0 bases and 7 bases, with 13 bases remaining between them.

The J gene is TRBJ2-7, the V gene TRBV5-1; possibly TRBD1 for D (6 bases). Trimming removed 2 bases at V and 3 bases at J, with 15 bases between. CDR3 length equals 15 residues. Germline V gives CDR1 SGHRS, CDR2 YFSETQ. In nucleotides, the CDR3 is TGCGCCAGCAGCTTACTACAGGGAAAAGGCTACGAGCAGTACTTC. It encodes CASSLLQGKGYEQYF.

This chain joins TRBV10-3 and TRBJ2-7; D is perhaps TRBD2 (6 bases). V lost 6 bases and J lost 1, with 16 bases in between. CDR3 length: 15 amino acids. Germline V lookup: CDR1 ENHRY, CDR2 SYGVKD. In DNA, the CDR3 is TGTGCCATCAGGGCCGGAGGGGCATCTTCCTACGAGCAGTACTTC. It specifies CAIRAGGASSYEQYF.

This clone was counted between two and nine times. The V gene is TRBV7-9, the J gene TRBJ1-1, with D maybe TRBD1 (5 bases). Trimming removed 0 bases at V and 7 bases at J, with 12 bases between. Germline V gene sequence: CDR1 SEHNR, CDR2 FQNEAQ (reference sequence). CDR3 length: 14 residues. For the CDR3, the DNA is TGTGCCAGCAGCTTAGCGCCTCTGGGGGGTGAAGCTTTCTTT. Its translation is CASSLAPLGGEAFF. The full variable domain, in which reference TRBV7-9 and TRBJ1-1 provide the parts outside the CDR3, is DTGVSQNPRHKITKRGQNVTFRCDPISEHNRLYWYRQTLGQGPEFLTYFQNEAQLEKSRLLSDRFSAERPKGSFSTLEIQRTEQGDSAMYLCASSLAPLGGEAFFGQGTRLTVV.

This clone was detected only once. The chain has TRBV18 and TRBJ1-2; TRBD1 matches 9 bases. The V gene's germline CDR1 is KGHSH and CDR2 LQKENI. This CDR3 has 14 amino acids. V was clipped by 2 bases and J by 9 bases; unmatched bases: 7. The DNA of the CDR3 is TGTGCCAGCTCACCAGACAGGGGGAGTAGCAGCTACACCTTC. Amino acids: CASSPDRGSSSYTF.

The gene calls are TRBV7-2 and TRBJ1-6; possible D gene TRBD1, 5 bases. Between the trimmed V and J ends, which lost 4 bases and 5 bases, there was a span of 15 bases. This CDR3 is built from 16 residues. Germline values: CDR1 SGHTA, CDR2 FQGNSA. The CDR3 protein is CASSSPRVPHNSPLHF. In DNA form, the CDR3 reads TGTGCCAGCAGCTCCCCCAGGGTCCCCCATAATTCACCCCTCCACTTT.

The chain combines TRBV10-1 with TRBJ2-7, with TRBD1 as a possible D gene (5 bases). CDR3 size: 12 residues. Trimming cost V 6 bases and J 7 bases, with 13 bases left between them. Germline V CDR1 and CDR2: WNHNN, SYGVQD (reference sequence). The CDR3 loop reads CASSAGFREQYF. CDR3 nucleotide sequence: TGCGCCAGCAGCGCAGGGTTTCGGGAGCAGTACTTC.

The J gene is TRBJ2-3, the V gene TRBV5-4, with 7 bases aligning to TRBD2. Per the germline V gene, CDR1 is SGHNT and CDR2 is YYREEE (reference sequence). The CDR3 is 16 amino acids. The trim removed 4 bases at V and 6 bases at J, leaving 14 bases unmatched. The DNA of the CDR3 is TGTGCCAGCAGCCTCACGGGGCTAGCGGCCTCCGATACGCAGTATTTT. It encodes CASSLTGLAASDTQYF.

This clone turned up a few times. The J gene is TRBJ1-6, the V gene TRBV6-2 or TRBV6-3, with D possibly matching TRBD1 (5 bases). Per germline, CDR1 MNHEY and CDR2 SVGEGT. CDR3 length: 15 residues. With 3 bases removed from V and 10 bases from J, the gap between germline ends came to 16 bases. Written as DNA, the CDR3 is TGTGCCAGCAGTTATGTCCAGGGTTCCAGATCACCCCTCCACTTT. This codes for CASSYVQGSRSPLHF.

The chain employs TRBV19 and TRBJ1-2; D might be TRBD1 (6 bases). CDR3 length: 15 amino acids. Trimming took 7 bases from V and 5 from J, leaving 20 bases between them. Germline CDR1 is LNHDA and CDR2 is SQIVND (reference sequence). The CDR3 DNA is TGTGCCAGTACCCCGGACAGTATTTTCGGGTATGGCTACACCTTC. It is translated as CASTPDSIFGYGYTF.

As to this clone: Sequence at one end of the junction differs from germline and may be a read error. The chain is built from TRBV29-1 and TRBJ2-5, with 8 positions matching TRBD1. The CDR3 is 13 amino acids. Germline assignment: CDR1 SQVTM and CDR2 ANQGSEA. CDR3 protein: CSVAQGGQESQYF. In DNA form, the CDR3 reads TGCAGCGTTGCACAGGGGGGACAAGAGTCCCAGTACTTC.

The chain has TRBV11-2 and TRBJ2-3; no clear D. The CDR3 has 17 residues. V dropped 5 bases and J dropped 0 bases, with 18 bases sitting between them. CDR1 is SGHAT and CDR2 is FQNNGV in the germline V gene. The DNA for the CDR3 is TGTGCCAGCAGCAACGTATTGCTGACTGGTAGCACAGATACGCAGTATTTT. It yields the protein CASSNVLLTGSTDTQYF.

The table lists this clone with a few counts. V is TRBV5-1 and J is TRBJ1-2; 9 nucleotides line up with TRBD1. V trimming: 2 bases; J trimming: 6 bases; junction bases outside the gene matches: 5. The CDR3 is 14 amino acids. In germline, CDR1 is SGHRS, CDR2 YFSETQ. CDR3 bases: TGCGCCAGCAGCTTTACAGGGGGCCGGGATGGCTACACCTTC. Its translation is CASSFTGGRDGYTF.

The genes are TRBV11-2 and TRBJ1-2, with D uncertain. The germline V gene encodes CDR1 SGHAT and CDR2 FQNNGV. The CDR3 runs to 12 residues. Trimming took 1 base from V and 7 from J, leaving 7 bases between them. CDR3 bases: TGTGCCAGCAGCTTAGGTCCCCGTGGCTACACCTTC. Translated, it gives CASSLGPRGYTF.

CDR3 loop: CASSEAGKADTQYF. The CDR3 region has the DNA TGTGCCAGCAGCGAAGCGGGGAAAGCAGATACGCAGTATTTT. The rearrangement links TRBV9 to TRBJ2-3; 7 bases are a match to TRBD2. The CDR3 contains 14 residues. The V and J ends lost 3 bases and 4 bases, in that order; junction bases with no gene match: 5. Germline values: CDR1 SGDLS, CDR2 YYNGEE.

The CDR3 nucleotides are TGTGCCAGTAGTATTGGCGGACAGGGAGCCCCCTACGAGCAGTACTTC. This codes for CASSIGGQGAPYEQYF. This chain uses TRBV19 with TRBJ2-7; 8 bases map to TRBD1. V lost 3 bases, J lost 2 bases, and 9 bases stayed unmatched. Germline V gene data show CDR1 as LNHDA and CDR2 as SQIVND (reference sequence). This CDR3 is built from 16 residues.

J is TRBJ2-1 and V is TRBV9; 14 nucleotides agree with TRBD2. Germline CDR1 and CDR2: SGDLS and YYNGEE. V lost 4 bases and J lost 9; bases outside the gene matches: 9. This CDR3 is built from 16 residues. As DNA, the CDR3 is TGTGCCAGCAGCAAACTCGAGGGACTAGCGGGGGTTGAGCAGTTCTTC. Residues: CASSKLEGLAGVEQFF.

The chain combines TRBV6-1 with TRBJ2-3; D not certain. Germline CDR1 is MNHNS and CDR2 is SASEGT. Trimming cost V 3 bases and J 3 bases, with 10 bases left between them. The CDR3 runs to 14 residues. The CDR3 DNA follows: TGTGCCAGCAGTGAGTGGTCACAAACAGATACGCAGTATTTT. Translating it yields CASSEWSQTDTQYF.

The genes are TRBV2 and TRBJ2-1; 8 nucleotides align to TRBD2. V trimming: 11 bases; J trimming: 5 bases; junction bases outside the gene matches: 11. Germline lookup yields CDR1 SNHLY and CDR2 FYNNEI. This CDR3 has 14 amino acids. The DNA for the CDR3 is TGTGCCCTACCGGGGGGGCGCGAAAACAATGAGCAGTTCTTC. Translating it yields CALPGGRENNEQFF.

The chain links TRBV5-6 to TRBJ2-7, with TRBD2 matching over 15 bases. J gave up 6 bases and V 4 bases, and 11 bases lay outside the gene matches. Germline CDR1 is SGHDT and CDR2 is YYEEEE. The CDR3 covers 17 residues. The CDR3, as DNA: TGTGCCAGCAGCCGGACTAGCGGGGGGGCTCTGACCTCCGAGCAGTACTTC. It is translated as CASSRTSGGALTSEQYF.

The rearrangement uses TRBV6-5 and TRBJ1-6, with D perhaps TRBD1 (6 bases). The V end was cut by 5 bases, the J end by 8 bases, with 16 bases between. The V gene's germline CDR1 is MNHEY and CDR2 SVGAGI. This CDR3 comprises 15 residues. The CDR3 sequence: CASSQYGTMDSPLHF. In nucleotides, the CDR3 is TGTGCCAGCAGTCAATATGGGACAATGGATTCACCCCTCCACTTT.